What follows are 24 T cell receptor beta chains derived from one specimen sequenced in a study of post-analysis software for immune sequencing data (dated by TCRdb to the mid-2010s). Here is what the overall study found, with its caveats: Significantly higher frequencies in patients than in controls were found for about 5 TRBV segments, including TRBV5-6, TRBV5-1 and TRBV20-1.

Which antigens these TCRs recognize remains unknown. The library came from PCR. The sequencing machine was an Illumina HiSeq 2500. To reduce PCR and sequencing biases, unique molecular identifiers were built into the TCR beta cDNA libraries. Clones were called with MiXCR by TCRdb after fastp trimmed the public reads at Q25, and only in-frame beta chains were retained. Under each unique CDR3 protein, matching rows form one entry showing the most common genes and DNA. The sample records 350,000 to 500,000 distinct CDR3 sequences, approximately 38% of which are singletons. Jointly, the top ten make up approximately 7.6% of the sample. Sequenced: blood. These receptors all come from a girl aged 2-10 years with multiple sclerosis.

Only a few counts were recorded for this clonotype. The genes are TRBV5-1 and TRBJ2-7; no definite D call. Germline-derived CDR1 and CDR2 are SGHRS and YFSETQ. The V end lost 3 bases, the J end lost 7 bases, and 20 bases lay between the germline ends. The CDR3 runs to 15 residues. The CDR3 region is CASSYPGRLTKEQYF. CDR3 DNA sequence: TGCGCCAGCAGCTATCCCGGTCGCCTAACAAAAGAGCAGTACTTC.

The V gene is TRBV6-5, the J gene TRBJ2-2; D gene unclear. The germline V gene has CDR1 MNHEY and CDR2 SVGAGI. The CDR3 runs 11 residues. Trimming removed 6 bases from V and 7 bases from J, with 6 bases in between. Here the CDR3 reads CASRMGGELFF. CDR3 bases: TGTGCCAGCAGGATGGGCGGGGAGCTGTTTTTT.

This clonotype was picked up a small number of times. This chain links TRBV6-1 with TRBJ2-4; the D call may be TRBD1 or TRBD2 (5 bases each). The CDR3 covers 15 residues. Germline lookup yields CDR1 MNHNS and CDR2 SASEGT. The V end lost 0 bases, the J end lost 0 bases, and 6 bases lay between the germline ends. The CDR3 nucleotides read TGTGCCAGCAGTGAAGCCGGGACAGCCAAAAACATTCAGTACTTC. Amino acids: CASSEAGTAKNIQYF.

This chain joins TRBV4-2 and TRBJ2-3; 10 nucleotides align to TRBD2. The trim removed 1 base at V and 0 bases at J, leaving 4 bases unmatched. This CDR3 contains 17 residues. In germline, CDR1 is LGHNA, CDR2 YNFKEQ. The CDR3 here is CASSQVGAGGSTDTQYF. In nucleotides, the CDR3 is TGTGCCAGCAGCCAAGTTGGAGCGGGGGGGAGCACAGATACGCAGTATTTT.

The chain has TRBV7-8 and TRBJ2-7, with 9 nucleotides matching TRBD2. Germline CDR1 reads SGHVS; CDR2 reads FQNEAQ. The CDR3 spans 17 residues. J gave up 0 bases and V 1 base, and 7 bases lay outside the gene matches. CDR3: CASSLDRAGGASYEQYF. CDR3 coding DNA: TGTGCCAGCAGCTTAGATCGGGCGGGAGGGGCCTCCTACGAGCAGTACTTC.

The chain is built from TRBV5-1 and TRBJ2-1, with D possibly called TRBD1 or TRBD2 (5 bases each). The length of the CDR3 is 15 residues. V lost 4 bases and J 2 bases, leaving 13 bases between the germline ends. Germline loops: CDR1 SGHRS, CDR2 YFSETQ. CDR3 DNA: TGCGCCAGCAGCCTAAGGGACGGTGCCTACAATGAGCAGTTCTTC. Residues: CASSLRDGAYNEQFF.

Here the CDR3 reads CSVEDLGYTF. CDR3 coding DNA: TGCAGCGTTGAAGATCTTGGCTACACCTTC. The chain joins TRBV29-1 to TRBJ1-2; no reliable D call. Trimming left V 0 bases short and J 7 bases short, with 3 bases between. The CDR3 has 10 residues. Germline CDR1 reads SQVTM; CDR2 reads ANQGSEA.

This clonotype was counted only a few times. The genes are TRBV11-1 and TRBJ2-1; D perhaps matches TRBD1 (6 bases). The CDR3 has 16 amino acids. The V end lost 5 bases, the J end lost 4 bases, and 18 bases lay between the germline ends. Germline V CDR1 and CDR2: SGHAT, FQDESV (reference sequence). This CDR3 is CASSPRDRRFYNEQFF. The CDR3 DNA reads as TGTGCCAGCAGCCCACGCGACAGGAGATTTTACAATGAGCAGTTCTTC.

J is TRBJ2-1 and V is TRBV15; D is unresolved. The V gene lost 3 bases and the J gene lost 0 bases, with 9 bases spanning the gap. The CDR3 covers 15 residues. Germline V lookup: CDR1 LNHNV, CDR2 YYDKDF (reference sequence). The CDR3 sequence is CATSSLLSSYNEQFF. The CDR3 DNA is TGTGCCACCAGCAGTCTCCTTTCCTCCTACAATGAGCAGTTCTTC.

This clonotype has only a few counts. CDR3 DNA sequence: TGTGCCATCAGCTCCGACAGGGAGGGGGGCTACACCTTC. Its translation is CAISSDREGGYTF. The rearrangement uses TRBV10-3 and TRBJ1-2; 7 bases map to TRBD1. J gave up 8 bases and V 6 bases, and 9 bases lay outside the gene matches. Per germline, CDR1 ENHRY and CDR2 SYGVKD. The CDR3 loop spans 13 amino acids.

This clonotype was recorded a few times. The CDR3: CASSVLSGRAFNEQFF. Here the CDR3 DNA reads TGTGCCAGCAGCGTCCTTAGCGGGAGGGCCTTCAATGAGCAGTTCTTC. This chain connects TRBV9 to TRBJ2-1; 11 bases fit TRBD2. With V trimmed by 2 bases and J by 6 bases, 7 bases remained unmatched. CDR3 size: 16 residues. Germline values: CDR1 SGDLS, CDR2 YYNGEE.

This rearrangement joins TRBV28 to TRBJ2-3, with a weak D call TRBD1 (6 bases). Trimming took 3 bases from V and 0 from J, leaving 10 bases between them. This CDR3 spans 15 amino acids. The V gene's germline CDR1 is MDHEN and CDR2 SYDVKM. Here the CDR3 DNA reads TGTGCCAGCAGTTTGGACAGCTATAGCACAGATACGCAGTATTTT. This encodes CASSLDSYSTDTQYF.

The rearrangement joins TRBV28 to TRBJ2-5, with D possibly TRBD2 on 7 matching bases. From germline, CDR1 is MDHEN and CDR2 SYDVKM. Trimming shortened V by 7 bases and J by 1 base, and 13 bases separated the two germline ends. The CDR3 has 14 residues. In DNA, the CDR3 is TGTGCCAGCATGGGGGGGCATCTCCAAGAGACCCAGTACTTC. It is translated as CASMGGHLQETQYF.

A few counts support this clonotype. The chain is built from TRBV4-3 and TRBJ1-2; D unresolved. Germline values: CDR1 LGHNA, CDR2 YSLEER. This CDR3 comprises 17 residues. Trimming removed 0 bases at V and 5 bases at J, with 19 bases between. The CDR3 nucleotides read TGCGCCAGCAGCCAAGAATGGACCACGGACGGGTTTTATGGCTACACCTTC. Translating it yields CASSQEWTTDGFYGYTF.

This chain links TRBV20-1 with TRBJ2-5; D is undetermined. The V and J ends lost 3 bases and 0 bases respectively, with 14 bases between them. The CDR3 spans 15 residues. Germline CDR1 and CDR2: DFQATT and SNEGSKA (reference sequence). The CDR3 loop reads CSASLYRTDQETQYF. In nucleotides, the CDR3 is TGCAGTGCTAGCCTTTATAGGACGGACCAAGAGACCCAGTACTTC.

This clonotype showed up just once. The gene calls are TRBV27 and TRBJ2-1; 9 bases match TRBD1. This CDR3 is 17 amino acids long. Germline CDR1 MNHEY, CDR2 SMNVEV (reference sequence). V dropped 3 bases and J dropped 7; count of bases not matched to a gene: 13. The CDR3 DNA reads as TGTGCCAGCAGTTTCCCCGGGCCGGGACAGGGTAGGAATGAGCAGTTCTTC. Protein product: CASSFPGPGQGRNEQFF.

The CDR3, as DNA: TGCGCCAGCAGCACCGGGGGAGTTCAGTACTTC. Protein product: CASSTGGVQYF. The genes are TRBV5-1 and TRBJ2-4; the D gene is possibly TRBD2 (6 bases). The CDR3 sequence is 11 residues long. V was clipped by 4 bases and J by 11 bases, with 10 bases between them. Germline-derived CDR1 and CDR2 are SGHRS and YFSETQ.

The genes are TRBV27 and TRBJ1-5; no clear D gene. V shed 5 bases and J shed 6 bases, with 14 bases lying between them. This CDR3 region has 14 residues. Germline CDR1 is MNHEY and CDR2 is SMNVEV (reference sequence). Here the CDR3 DNA reads TGTGCCAGCAGTCTACGGGGAGTGGGTCAGCCCCAGCATTTT. This gives the protein CASSLRGVGQPQHF.

The chain links TRBV7-9 to TRBJ1-5, with 11 bases matching TRBD1. CDR1 is SEHNR and CDR2 is FQNEAQ in the germline V gene (reference sequence). This CDR3 spans 14 amino acids. J gave up 9 bases and V 4 bases, and 5 bases lay outside the gene matches. Here the CDR3 DNA reads TGTGCCAGCAGCTCGGGACAGGGGGGTATGCCCCAGCATTTT. Residues: CASSSGQGGMPQHF.

This clonotype occurred a few times. This chain uses TRBV10-2 with TRBJ2-5; 8 positions match TRBD1. J lost 5 bases, V lost 3 bases, and 8 bases had no gene match. The CDR3 has 15 amino acids. Germline lookup yields CDR1 WSHSY and CDR2 SAAADI. The CDR3: CASSEPRTGWETQYF. DNA for the CDR3: TGCGCCAGCAGTGAACCCCGGACAGGGTGGGAGACCCAGTACTTC.

The J gene is TRBJ1-2, the V gene TRBV29-1, with 9 bases matching TRBD1. Germline V gene data show CDR1 as SQVTM and CDR2 as ANQGSEA. There are 13 residues in the CDR3. Trimming cost V 6 bases and J 6 bases; bases outside gene matches: 8. The CDR3 sequence: CSVPWTGENGYTF. As DNA, the CDR3 is TGCAGCGTACCCTGGACAGGGGAAAATGGCTACACCTTC.

This clonotype has more than one count but fewer than ten. V gene TRBV5-1 combines with J gene TRBJ2-7; 11 bases are shared with TRBD2. The germline gives CDR1 SGHRS, CDR2 YFSETQ. The CDR3 loop spans 13 amino acids. V was clipped by 1 base and J by 6 bases; unmatched bases: 0. CDR3 protein: CASSLLAGGEQYF. The CDR3 DNA is TGCGCCAGCAGCTTGCTAGCGGGAGGCGAGCAGTACTTC.

The rearrangement uses TRBV14 and TRBJ2-7; D is undetermined. Trimming took 3 bases from V and 2 from J, leaving 5 bases between them. CDR1 and CDR2 from the germline V gene are SGHDN and FVKESK. This CDR3 has 12 residues. The CDR3 coding sequence is TGTGCCAGCAGCCACTCCGCCTACGAGCAGTACTTC. Translated, it gives CASSHSAYEQYF.

The V gene is TRBV28, the J gene TRBJ2-7, with a tentative D call TRBD1 (6 bases). Trimming stripped 3 bases from V and 2 bases from J, with 14 bases between. Germline CDR1 reads MDHEN; CDR2 reads SYDVKM. This CDR3 is 15 amino acids long. The CDR3 sequence is CASSFTGHPPYEQYF. As DNA, the CDR3 is TGTGCCAGCAGTTTCACAGGGCATCCACCCTACGAGCAGTACTTC.